This is a list of T cell receptor beta chains from one sample in a study of blood T cell repertoires in COVID-19. Profiling relied on immunoSEQ multiplex PCR, and the TCRdb table lists in-frame clones only, not all of them. The repertoire consists of roughly 25,000 clones, with roughly nine tenths occurring once and the leading ten covering around 8.9%. Sequencing input: peripheral blood. The receptors were sampled from a man between 65 and 79 years old with acute or convalescent COVID-19. Each CDR3 is given with its conserved first and last residue. The D gene is left open where the match is weak. The listing skips clone size in some rows; elsewhere it reads once, few, many or a size class.

>.|TRBJ2-5|.|TRBV4-1
TGCGCCAGCAGCCAAGATGAGGGTAATGCTCAAGAGACCCAGTACTTC
CASSQDEGNAQETQYF
>.|TRBJ1-5|.|TRBV6-5
TGTGCCAGCAGACACGATAGCAATCAGCCCCAGCATTTT
CASRHDSNQPQHF
>.|TRBJ2-7|.|TRBV7-2
TGTGCCAGCAGTTCGGACTGGCAGGCCTACGAGCAGTACTTC
CASSSDWQAYEQYF
>.|TRBJ2-7|TRBD1|TRBV29-1
TGCAGCGTTCGACAGGGAACGGACGAGCAGTACTTC
CSVRQGTDEQYF
>.|TRBJ1-3|.|TRBV6-5
TGTGCCAGCAGCGCCCGGTTGGACACCATATATTTT
CASSARLDTIYF
>once|TRBJ2-4|.|TRBV30
TGTGCCTGGAGTGTACTAGGGGGTTTTGGCGTTCAGTACTTC
CAWSVLGGFGVQYF
>once|TRBJ2-5|.|TRBV6-5
TGTGCCAGCAGTTACGGGGTTCAGGGGCGAGAGACCCAGTACTTC
CASSYGVQGRETQYF
>.|TRBJ2-2|TRBD1|TRBV18
TGTGCCAGCTCACCAGGAGCCACGGGACAGGGTACCACCGGGGAGCTGTTTTTT
CASSPGATGQGTTGELFF
>.|TRBJ2-3|TRBD2|TRBV3-1/TRBV3-2
TGTGCCAGCAGCCAAGAGGTTCTAGCGGGAACCACAGATACGCAGTATTTT
CASSQEVLAGTTDTQYF
>.|TRBJ1-2|.|TRBV7-9
TGTGCCAGCAGCTTTAGCGACTATGGCTACACCTTC
CASSFSDYGYTF
>.|TRBJ2-3|.|TRBV6-4
TGTGCCAGCAGTGACAACGGGGGAGGCACAGATACGCAGTATTTT
CASSDNGGGTDTQYF
>.|TRBJ2-1|.|TRBV7-2
TGTGCCAGCAGCTTAGTCCCGGGACTCACAGGCAATGAGCAGTTCTTC
CASSLVPGLTGNEQFF
>.|TRBJ1-5|.|TRBV19
TGTGCCAGTAGTATAGCCGCCTCAGCTAGGCATTTT
CASSIAASARHF
>.|TRBJ1-2|TRBD1|TRBV19
TGTGCCAGTAGTACGAATTCCGGGACAGGGGTATATGGCTACACCTTC
CASSTNSGTGVYGYTF
>.|TRBJ2-7|.|TRBV3-1/TRBV3-2
TGTGCCAGCAGCCAAAATTTTGGGGGCCGGTACTTC
CASSQNFGGRYF
>once|TRBJ2-7|.|TRBV28
TGTGCCAGCAGTCAATCAGGAGACTACTCCTACGAGCAGTACTTC
CASSQSGDYSYEQYF
>.|TRBJ1-4|.|TRBV18
TGTGCCAGCTCACCAGACAGTAATGAAAAACTGTTTTTT
CASSPDSNEKLFF
>.|TRBJ2-1|TRBD2|TRBV10-3
TGTGCCATCAGTGCGCAACGAATAGCGGGGTTGGATGAGCAGTTCTTC
CAISAQRIAGLDEQFF
>.|TRBJ1-6|TRBD1|TRBV5-5
TGTGCCAGCAGCCCTAGACAGGGCCGGGCGTATGATTCACCCCTCCACTTT
CASSPRQGRAYDSPLHF
>.|TRBJ1-4|.|TRBV7-9
TGTGCCAGCAGCTCGACCACTTGGAGCGCTGATGAAAAACTGTTTTTT
CASSSTTWSADEKLFF
>.|TRBJ2-7|TRBD2|TRBV5-1
TGCGCCAGCAGCTTTGGGACTAGCGGGGGTCCTCTCGACGAGCAGTACTTC
CASSFGTSGGPLDEQYF
>.|TRBJ1-1|.|TRBV6-5
TGTGCCAGCAGTTACGGGCAGGCCAACACTGAAGCTTTCTTT
CASSYGQANTEAFF
>.|TRBJ2-1|.|TRBV24-1
TGTGCCACCGGCTTCCGGACAGCGTCCTACAATGAGCAGTTCTTC
CATGFRTASYNEQFF
>.|TRBJ1-5|TRBD1|TRBV19
TGTGCCAGTAGTACCCCGGACAGGGGTAACAATCAGCCCCAGCATTTT
CASSTPDRGNNQPQHF
>.|TRBJ2-1|.|TRBV13
TGTGCCAGCAGGTTGTACCTTCGAGGGAATGAGCAGTTCTTC
CASRLYLRGNEQFF
>.|TRBJ1-2|.|TRBV7-2
TGTGCCAGCAGCCTACTAGGACGGGGCTACACCTTC
CASSLLGRGYTF
>once|TRBJ2-1|TRBD1|TRBV2
TGTGCCAGCAGTGTTCGGGACAGGGGGCAGTTCTTC
CASSVRDRGQFF
>.|TRBJ2-3|TRBD2|TRBV5-4
TGTGCCAGCAGCTCTACTAGCGGGTCCACAGATACGCAGTATTTT
CASSSTSGSTDTQYF
>.|TRBJ1-2|TRBD1|TRBV20-1
TGCAGTGCTAGTGACAGGGCGTCTAACTATGGCTACACCTTC
CSASDRASNYGYTF
>.|TRBJ1-2|TRBD1|TRBV7-2
TGTGCCAGCAGTTCGGTACAGGGGGACTATGGCTACACCTTC
CASSSVQGDYGYTF
>.|TRBJ2-6|.|TRBV21-1
TGTGCCAGCACCCTCAAAGGCTGCGACTCTTCGTCTGGGGCCAACGTCCTGACTTTC
CASTLKGCDSSSGANVLTF
>.|TRBJ2-2|TRBD1|TRBV24-1
TGTGCCACCAGCCCAACAGGGGTCCTAAACACCGGGGAGCTGTTTTTT
CATSPTGVLNTGELFF
>.|TRBJ1-2|.|TRBV30
TGTGCCTGGAGGGATTACCGGGACACCCTTTTC
CAWRDYRDTLF
>.|TRBJ1-3|.|TRBV5-4
TGTGCCAGCAGCTTGGGACAGGTCGGAAACACCATATATTTT
CASSLGQVGNTIYF
>.|TRBJ1-5|.|TRBV7-8
TGTGCCAGCAGCTTAGTTGGGCCGGGGGTGAGCAATCAGCCCCAGCATTTT
CASSLVGPGVSNQPQHF
>.|TRBJ2-1|TRBD2|TRBV12-3/TRBV12-4
TGTGCGCTCGGGGGGAGCTCCTACAATGAGCAGTTCTTC
CALGGSSYNEQFF
>.|TRBJ2-2|.|TRBV5-1
TGCGCCAGCAGCTTGGGAACTGGCGGCACCGGGGAGCTGTTTTTT
CASSLGTGGTGELFF
>.|TRBJ2-1|.|TRBV7-2
TGTGCCAGCAGCTCCAACGGCCCCAGCGTTACAATCTACAATGAGCAGTTCTTC
CASSSNGPSVTIYNEQFF
>.|TRBJ2-1|TRBD2|TRBV7-2
TGTGCCAGCAGCTTAAGCGGGAGAGATGAGCAGTTCTTC
CASSLSGRDEQFF
>.|TRBJ2-1|TRBD2|TRBV5-8
TGTGCCAGCAGCTTGGGGACTAGCGGGGGATACAATGAGCAGTTCTTC
CASSLGTSGGYNEQFF
>.|TRBJ1-1|.|TRBV14
TGTGCCAGCAGCCAAGTTAACGGGAACACTGAAGCTTTCTTT
CASSQVNGNTEAFF
>.|TRBJ1-5|.|TRBV25-1
TGTGCCAGCACCCCGGGGGGCAATCAGCCCCAGCATTTT
CASTPGGNQPQHF
>.|TRBJ1-2|.|TRBV6-5
TGTGCCAGCAGAAACGGGGGGGACCACTATGGCTACACCTTC
CASRNGGDHYGYTF
>.|TRBJ1-1|.|TRBV5-1
TGCGCCAGCAGCTTACAAGGGGTCCCTGAAGCTTTCTTT
CASSLQGVPEAFF
>.|TRBJ2-6|.|TRBV30
TGTGCCTCGAAGACAGGTCCAGGGGCCAACGTCCTGACTTTC
CASKTGPGANVLTF